Listed below are T cell receptor beta chains from one sample, sequenced in a study of T cell responses to AZD1222 COVID-19 vaccine. The method was immunoSEQ multiplex PCR; TCRdb's version includes in-frame clones alone and lacks a portion of them. The sample carries about 190,000 clones, approximately 92% recorded once. Here the sequenced sample was peripheral blood, taken on day 0 of AZD1222 vaccination. These receptor sequences come from an adult in good health. Both conserved end residues are part of each CDR3. D genes are given only for firm matches. A row's size may be missing; if present it is once, few, many or a size class.

>TRBJ1-5|.|.|TRBV2
CASSGGGDQPQHF
TGTGCCAGCAGTGGGGGAGGGGATCAGCCCCAGCATTTT
>TRBJ2-7|once|TRBD1|TRBV5-1
CASSSGTGVYEQYF
TGCGCCAGCAGTTCCGGGACAGGGGTTTACGAGCAGTACTTC
>TRBJ1-4|.|.|TRBV18
CASSSQGANEKLFF
TGTGCCAGCTCGTCCCAGGGAGCTAATGAAAAACTGTTTTTT
>TRBJ1-2|.|.|TRBV6-5
CASSPLQSNNYGYTF
TGTGCCAGCAGTCCCCTACAGAGTAACAACTATGGCTACACCTTC
>TRBJ2-3|few|TRBD2|TRBV5-1
CASSPTAGSSNTQYF
TGCGCCAGCAGCCCCACAGCGGGGTCCTCCAATACGCAGTATTTT
>TRBJ2-4|.|TRBD2|TRBV6-6
CASRGGSDIQYF
TGTGCCAGCAGGGGAGGGTCGGACATTCAGTACTTC
>TRBJ1-2|.|.|TRBV19
CASRQNYGYTF
TGTGCCAGTCGACAGAACTATGGCTACACCTTC
>TRBJ1-2|.|TRBD1|TRBV3-1/TRBV3-2
CASSQGTGGDGYTF
TGTGCCAGCAGCCAAGGAACAGGGGGTGATGGCTACACCTTC
>TRBJ1-3|.|.|TRBV5-1
CASNTGTSGNTIYF
TGCGCCAGCAACACCGGGACCTCTGGAAACACCATATATTTT
>TRBJ1-5|.|.|TRBV4-1
CASSQEKGFQPQHF
TGCGCCAGCAGCCAAGAAAAGGGGTTTCAGCCCCAGCATTTT
>TRBJ2-2|.|.|TRBV4-1
CASSLPGTLSGELFF
TGCGCCAGCAGCCTTCCCGGGACCCTATCCGGGGAGCTGTTTTTT